These 11 T cell receptor beta chains originate from one sample sequenced in a study of read filtering for tumor transcriptome and immune sequencing. The library was built from about 0.4 ug RNA with molecular barcoded adaptors for alpha/delta and beta/gamma chains. TCRdb used MiXCR to reprocess the reads, holding one entry per CDR3 protein. The sample records about 130,000 distinct CDR3 sequences, approximately 13% being singletons. Sequences were obtained from a population of CD138-negative cells sorted from bone marrow. The source of these receptors is a donor older than 35 with multiple myeloma.

DNA for the CDR3: TGCAGCGTTGAAGAGGGTGGCAAAAACATTCAGTACTTC. Protein: CSVEEGGKNIQYF. The chain uses TRBV29-1 and TRBJ2-4; unclear D gene. This CDR3 has 13 residues. The V end was cut by 0 bases, the J end by 3 bases, with 6 bases between. Per the germline V gene, CDR1 is SQVTM and CDR2 is ANQGSEA.

This clonotype was seen at least ten times. The rearrangement links TRBV5-1 to TRBJ2-1; 14 nucleotides match TRBD2. This CDR3 contains 14 residues. Germline V gene lookup returns CDR1 SGHRS and CDR2 YFSETQ. V lost 5 bases to trimming and J lost 10 bases; unmatched junction nucleotides: 5. The CDR3 protein is CASRGTSGSYEQFF. In DNA form, the CDR3 reads TGCGCCAGCAGGGGGACTAGCGGGAGCTACGAGCAGTTCTTC.

The chain joins TRBV5-6 to TRBJ1-3; the D is unclear. The V gene's germline CDR1 is SGHDT and CDR2 YYEEEE. The CDR3 is 15 residues long. V shed 4 bases and J shed 3 bases, with 14 bases lying between them. CDR3 amino acids: CASSQVVVGGNTIYF. DNA of the CDR3: TGTGCCAGCAGCCAAGTTGTCGTGGGTGGAAACACCATATATTTT.

This clonotype was observed many times. This rearrangement joins TRBV6-5 to TRBJ2-2, with D possibly TRBD2 on 5 matching bases. Germline V gives CDR1 MNHEY, CDR2 SVGAGI. V lost 8 bases and J 5 bases, leaving 15 bases between the germline ends. This CDR3 comprises 14 residues. The CDR3 region is CASSERERTGELFF. DNA for the CDR3: TGTGCCAGCTCGGAACGGGAAAGGACCGGGGAGCTGTTTTTT.

Of note for this clonotype: A read error may be the cause here, since a much bigger clone is one base away. DNA for the CDR3: TGTGCCAGCAGCCAAGGTCGGGGGGGTGCAGATACGCAGTATTTT. It codes for CASSQGRGGADTQYF. J is TRBJ2-3 and V is TRBV4-2; TRBD2 agrees at 8 bases. The CDR3 loop spans 15 amino acids. Trimming at V came to 1 base and at J to 4 bases, leaving 4 bases not matched to a gene. CDR1 LGHNA and CDR2 YNFKEQ come from the germline V gene.

In this sample, this clonotype turned up many times. The chain has TRBV20-1 and TRBJ2-2; TRBD2 matches at 13 bases. The CDR3 has 16 amino acids. The junction had 8 bases not matched to a gene; V was cut back by 7 bases and J by 3 bases. Germline loops: CDR1 DFQATT, CDR2 SNEGSKA (reference sequence). The CDR3 DNA follows: TGCAGTGTGAGACTAGCGGGAGGAACAGACACCGGGGAGCTGTTTTTT. It specifies CSVRLAGGTDTGELFF.

This clonotype was observed at least ten times. The rearrangement links TRBV5-8 to TRBJ1-5; D gene ambiguous. Germline values: CDR1 SGHTS, CDR2 YDEGEE. This CDR3 contains 15 residues. The V gene lost 2 bases and the J gene lost 0 bases, with 9 bases spanning the gap. The CDR3 region is CASSLTGNSNQPQHF. CDR3 in DNA: TGTGCCAGCAGCTTAACCGGGAATAGCAATCAGCCCCAGCATTTT. The whole variable domain, filled in from reference TRBV5-8 and TRBJ1-5, reads EAGVTQSPTHLIKTRGQQATLRCSPISGHTSVYWYQQALGLGLQFLLWYDEGEERNRGNFPPRFSGRQFPNYSSELNVNALELEDSALYLCASSLTGNSNQPQHFGDGTRLSIL.

As to this clonotype: A read error may be the cause here, since a much bigger clone is one base away. The CDR3 region is CSVSERANVLTF. The CDR3 nucleotides read TGCAGCGTTTCGGAGAGGGCCAACGTCCTGACTTTC. The chain is built from TRBV29-1 and TRBJ2-6, with D unresolved. Between the trimmed V and J ends, which lost 5 bases and 5 bases, there was a span of 7 bases. The CDR3 covers 12 residues. Germline-derived CDR1 and CDR2 are SQVTM and ANQGSEA.

In its sample, this clonotype was seen many times. The chain couples TRBV6-1 to TRBJ1-1; no definite D call. Per germline, CDR1 MNHNS and CDR2 SASEGT. Trimming took off 8 bases at V and 1 base at J, with 11 bases between the two ends. The CDR3 totals 13 residues. The CDR3 nucleotides are TGTGCCAGCGGATTGACGGCGAACACTGAAGCTTTCTTT. This codes for CASGLTANTEAFF.

This clonotype was seen at least ten times. The chain is built from TRBV12-3 or TRBV12-4 and TRBJ1-4, with 8 bases that match TRBD1. This CDR3 spans 15 amino acids. With 6 bases clipped from V and 8 bases from J, the junction kept 11 bases outside the gene matches. CDR3 amino acids: CASSRNRGSLEKLFF. CDR3 bases: TGTGCCAGCAGCCGTAACAGGGGGTCTCTGGAAAAACTGTTTTTT.

This clonotype showed up many times. V is TRBV29-1 and J is TRBJ2-1; D gene ambiguous. CDR1 is SQVTM and CDR2 is ANQGSEA in the germline V gene. With 7 bases removed from V and 1 base from J, the gap between germline ends came to 5 bases. The CDR3 is 11 residues long. CDR3 residues: CSGASYNEQFF. The DNA for the CDR3 is TGCAGCGGGGCGTCCTACAATGAGCAGTTCTTC.